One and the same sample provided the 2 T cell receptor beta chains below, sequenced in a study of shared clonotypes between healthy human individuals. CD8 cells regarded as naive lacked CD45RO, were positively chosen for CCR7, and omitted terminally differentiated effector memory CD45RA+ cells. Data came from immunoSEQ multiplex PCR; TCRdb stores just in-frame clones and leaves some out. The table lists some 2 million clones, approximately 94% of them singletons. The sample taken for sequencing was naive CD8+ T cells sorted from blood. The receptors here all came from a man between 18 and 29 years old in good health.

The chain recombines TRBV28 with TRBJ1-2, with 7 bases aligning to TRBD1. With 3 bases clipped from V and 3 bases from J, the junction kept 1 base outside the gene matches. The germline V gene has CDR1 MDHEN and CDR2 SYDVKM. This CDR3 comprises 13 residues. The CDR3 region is CASSLQGDYGYTF. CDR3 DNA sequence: TGTGCCAGCAGTTTGCAGGGGGACTATGGCTACACCTTC.

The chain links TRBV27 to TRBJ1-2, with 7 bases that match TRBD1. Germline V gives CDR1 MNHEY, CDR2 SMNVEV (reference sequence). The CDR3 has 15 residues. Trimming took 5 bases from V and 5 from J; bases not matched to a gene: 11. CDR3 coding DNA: TGTGCCAGCAGTCCGTCTCCGGGACAGTATTATGGCTACACCTTC. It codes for CASSPSPGQYYGYTF.